Below are 13 T cell receptor beta chains sequenced from a single sample in a study of cytomegalovirus exposure and HLA in healthy donors. Primers: 60 Vbeta forward and 13 Jbeta reverse. Clones were read by immunoSEQ multiplex PCR, and TCRdb kept only the in-frame ones, dropping some. The top ten hold about 1.2% of the sample, which has some 100,000 clones, 80% to 90% seen once. Material for sequencing was PBMCs. The origin of the receptors is a woman under 30 in good health and CMV-seronegative.

V and J are TRBV2 and TRBJ2-5; TRBD2 agrees at 13 bases. J lost 4 bases, V lost 6 bases, and 8 bases had no gene match. This CDR3 has 16 amino acids. The germline V gene encodes CDR1 SNHLY and CDR2 FYNNEI. This CDR3 is CASRLAGTSGIETQYF. CDR3 DNA: TGTGCCAGCAGACTAGCCGGGACTAGCGGGATAGAGACCCAGTACTTC.

This clone was counted once. The J gene is TRBJ2-4, the V gene TRBV28; 7 bases agree with TRBD1. Germline CDR1 is MDHEN and CDR2 is SYDVKM. The trim removed 4 bases at V and 2 bases at J, leaving 2 bases unmatched. The CDR3 length is 14 residues. For the CDR3, the DNA is TGTGCCAGCAGTTGGACAGGTCCCAAAAACATTCAGTACTTC. It translates to CASSWTGPKNIQYF.

V and J are TRBV19 and TRBJ1-1; weak D call: TRBD1 (6 bases). V lost 7 bases to trimming and J lost 2 bases, with 11 bases between them. CDR1 is LNHDA and CDR2 is SQIVND in the germline V gene (reference sequence). The CDR3 is 13 amino acids. The CDR3 DNA follows: TGTGCCAGTAAACAGGGCCTCAACACTGAAGCTTTCTTT. Residues: CASKQGLNTEAFF.

V usage is TRBV5-1 and J usage is TRBJ2-5; TRBD2 aligns across 9 bases. Germline V lookup: CDR1 SGHRS, CDR2 YFSETQ. The CDR3 consists of 15 residues. J gave up 5 bases and V 1 base, and 6 bases lay outside the gene matches. The CDR3 sequence is CASSLLRSGSETQYF. CDR3 DNA: TGCGCCAGCAGCTTGCTTCGTAGCGGGAGTGAGACCCAGTACTTC. Supplemented by reference TRBV5-1 and TRBJ2-5, the full variable domain reads KAGVTQTPRYLIKTRGQQVTLSCSPISGHRSVSWYQQTPGQGLQFLFEYFSETQRNKGNFPGRFSGRQFSNSRSEMNVSTLELGDSALYLCASSLLRSGSETQYFGPGTRLLVL.

This clone was recorded many times. The chain uses TRBV6-1 and TRBJ2-7; 10 bases are shared with TRBD1. CDR3 length: 15 amino acids. With 0 bases clipped from V and 3 bases from J, the junction kept 2 bases outside the gene matches. The germline gives CDR1 MNHNS, CDR2 SASEGT. The chain's CDR3 is CASSEAGTGDYEQYF. In DNA form, the CDR3 reads TGTGCCAGCAGTGAAGCCGGGACAGGGGACTACGAGCAGTACTTC.

The rearrangement links TRBV27 to TRBJ2-1; TRBD1 is a possible D gene (6 bases). The germline V and J ends were trimmed by 3 bases and 0 bases, with 9 bases remaining between them. The length of the CDR3 is 15 residues. CDR1 MNHEY and CDR2 SMNVEV come from the germline V gene (reference sequence). The CDR3 nucleotides read TGTGCCAGCAGTTTCGGCAGGGGCTCCTACAATGAGCAGTTCTTC. Protein sequence: CASSFGRGSYNEQFF.

This sequence joins TRBV11-2 and TRBJ1-1; TRBD1 aligns across 9 bases. V lost 1 base to trimming and J lost 7 bases; unmatched junction nucleotides: 4. In germline, CDR1 is SGHAT, CDR2 FQNNGV. The CDR3 length is 14 residues. The CDR3 DNA reads as TGTGCCAGCAGCTTAGTGGGACAGGGTTTTGAAGCTTTCTTT. Translated, it gives CASSLVGQGFEAFF.

The chain has TRBV15 and TRBJ1-6; weak D call: TRBD1 (6 bases). Germline values: CDR1 LNHNV, CDR2 YYDKDF (reference sequence). V was clipped by 3 bases and J by 11 bases, with 14 bases between them. CDR3 length equals 14 residues. The CDR3, as DNA: TGTGCCACCAGCAGCAGGTCACAGGGAACACCCCTCCACTTT. It translates to CATSSRSQGTPLHF. The full variable domain, with the rest looked up from reference TRBV15 and TRBJ1-6, is DAMVIQNPRYQVTQFGKPVTLSCSQTLNHNVMYWYQQKSSQAPKLLFHYYDKDFNNEADTPDNFQSRRPNTSFCFLDIRSPGLGDTAMYLCATSSRSQGTPLHFGNGTRLTVT.

The chain combines TRBV7-3 with TRBJ2-7, with TRBD1 matching 11 bases. Germline values: CDR1 SGHTA, CDR2 FQGTGA. The CDR3 has 17 amino acids. J gave up 3 bases and V 2 bases, and 9 bases lay outside the gene matches. This CDR3 is CASSLYPPGQGVYEQYF. In nucleotides, the CDR3 is TGTGCCAGCAGCTTATACCCCCCGGGACAGGGGGTCTACGAGCAGTACTTC.

V gene TRBV6-6 combines with J gene TRBJ2-5; D possibly corresponds to TRBD2 (5 bases). The CDR3 contains 14 residues. Trimming stripped 2 bases from V and 2 bases from J, with 9 bases between. CDR1 and CDR2 (germline): MNHNY, SVGAGI (reference sequence). The CDR3 here is CASSYGLVQETQYF. The DNA of the CDR3 is TGTGCCAGCAGTTACGGACTTGTACAAGAGACCCAGTACTTC.

V usage is TRBV28 and J usage is TRBJ2-1, with D perhaps matching TRBD2 (6 bases). Trimming took off 6 bases at V and 4 bases at J, with 13 bases between the two ends. Germline V gene sequence: CDR1 MDHEN, CDR2 SYDVKM. The CDR3 has 14 residues. The CDR3 region has the DNA TGTGCCAGCAGAACGGGGGACTTGTACAATGAGCAGTTCTTC. Translation: CASRTGDLYNEQFF.

The sample holds a few counts of this clone. In nucleotides, the CDR3 is TGTGCCAGCAGTTACTCGGGCAATACCTACGAGCAGTACTTC. Translated: CASSYSGNTYEQYF. The chain joins TRBV6-5 to TRBJ2-7; no clear D. The CDR3 is 14 residues long. Deletions cut 0 bases from V and 2 bases from J, with 8 bases between. Per the germline V gene, CDR1 is MNHEY and CDR2 is SVGAGI.

The chain carries TRBV27 and TRBJ1-6, with TRBD1 identical over 8 bases. Germline V gene lookup returns CDR1 MNHEY and CDR2 SMNVEV (reference sequence). The CDR3 sequence is 17 residues long. The J segment lost 1 base and the V segment lost 4 bases, leaving 6 bases of the junction unmatched. CDR3 coding DNA: TGTGCCAGCAGTTCACCACAGGGGGGTTCCTATAATTCACCCCTCCACTTT. Encoded protein: CASSSPQGGSYNSPLHF.